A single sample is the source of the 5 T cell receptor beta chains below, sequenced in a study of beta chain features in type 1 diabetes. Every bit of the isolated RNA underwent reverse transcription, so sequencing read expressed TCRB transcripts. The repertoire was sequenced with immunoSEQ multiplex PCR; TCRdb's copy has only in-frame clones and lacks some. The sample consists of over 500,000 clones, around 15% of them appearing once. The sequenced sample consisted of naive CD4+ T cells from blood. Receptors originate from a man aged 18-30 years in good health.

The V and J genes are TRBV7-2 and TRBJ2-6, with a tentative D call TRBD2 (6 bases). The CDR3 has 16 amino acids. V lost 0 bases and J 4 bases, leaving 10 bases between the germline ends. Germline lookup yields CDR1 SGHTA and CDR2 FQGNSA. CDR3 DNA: TGTGCCAGCAGCTTAGCCCCGGGGGTCGGGGCCAACGTCCTGACTTTC. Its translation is CASSLAPGVGANVLTF.

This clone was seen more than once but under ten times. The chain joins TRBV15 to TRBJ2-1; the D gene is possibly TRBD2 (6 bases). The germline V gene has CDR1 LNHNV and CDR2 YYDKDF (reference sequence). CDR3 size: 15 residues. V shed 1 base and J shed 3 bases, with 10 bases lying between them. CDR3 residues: CATSRGGTFYNEQFF. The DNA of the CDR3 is TGTGCCACCAGCAGAGGCGGGACTTTCTACAATGAGCAGTTCTTC.

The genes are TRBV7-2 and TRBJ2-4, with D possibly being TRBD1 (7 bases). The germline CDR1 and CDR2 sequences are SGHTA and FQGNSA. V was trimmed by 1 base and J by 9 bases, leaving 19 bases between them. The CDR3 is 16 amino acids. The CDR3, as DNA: TGTGCCAGCAGCTTAGTCCCACAGGGGAGGAAGGGCATTCAGTACTTC. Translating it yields CASSLVPQGRKGIQYF.

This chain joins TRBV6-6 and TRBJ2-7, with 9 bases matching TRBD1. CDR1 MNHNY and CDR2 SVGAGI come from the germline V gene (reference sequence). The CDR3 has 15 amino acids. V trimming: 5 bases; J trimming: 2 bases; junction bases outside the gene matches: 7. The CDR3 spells CASSPIGTGPYEQYF. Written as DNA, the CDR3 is TGTGCCAGCAGTCCCATCGGGACAGGGCCCTACGAGCAGTACTTC.

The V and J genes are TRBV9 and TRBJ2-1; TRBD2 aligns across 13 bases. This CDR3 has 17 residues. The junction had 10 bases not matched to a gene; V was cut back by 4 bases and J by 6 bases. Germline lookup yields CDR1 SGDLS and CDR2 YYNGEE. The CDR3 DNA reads TGTGCCAGCAGCCCTACTAGCGGGAGGGCCGGGGGCAATGAGCAGTTCTTC. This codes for CASSPTSGRAGGNEQFF.